This T cell receptor delta chain came from a study of Vδ1+ human thymocytes. The sorted cells were CD3+ Vdelta1+ Vdelta2- thymocytes from alphabeta-depleted thymus. With respect to this clone: The target antigen is unknown.

Findings of the study overall: Highly polyclonal TRG and TRD repertoires with Gaussian CDR3 length distributions appeared in thymus. TRD repertoires were essentially private, unlike widely shared TRG clonotypes. Around 20% of thymic delta-chain sequences were Vdelta2, with few Vdelta3, unlike blood Vdelta1+ controls.

RNA was extracted from the cells and then reverse transcribed. Pooled V-gene forward primers with one constant-region reverse primer generated the CDR3 amplicons by multiplex PCR. TCRdb re-called the multiplex PCR reads through CATT. The sample shows tens of thousands of delta-chain clones, around a sixth of them seen only once. This CDR3 has 18 residues. In germline, CDR1 is TSWWSYY, CDR2 QGS. After removal of 8 bases from V and 4 bases from J, the junction contained 17 bases not matched to a gene. This TCR derives from a boy younger than two who had congenital heart surgery. Sequenced sample: Vdelta1+ gamma-delta thymocytes from the thymus. The subset here: FACS-sorted CD3+ TCRalphabeta- TCRVdelta1+ TCRVdelta2- thymocytes. The chain combines TRDV1 with TRDJ1, with TRDD3 identical over 12 bases. CDR3 in amino acids: CALLPPPNWGIQGDKLIF. The DNA for the CDR3 is TGTGCTCTTCTTCCCCCCCCAAACTGGGGGATACAAGGCGATAAACTCATCTTT.